These 3 T cell receptor beta chains came from one sample sequenced in a study of blood T cell repertoires in COVID-19. TCRdb's table, derived via immunoSEQ multiplex PCR, lists solely in-frame clones and lacks some. Of approximately 94,000 clones in the sample, just over 85% are singletons; the top ten hold around 5.4%. The specimen was peripheral blood. All receptors come from a human donor in a cohort sampled during active COVID-19.

The chain links TRBV7-8 to TRBJ2-4; the D is unclear. V lost 0 bases to trimming and J lost 0 bases, with 9 bases between them. Per the germline V gene, CDR1 is SGHVS and CDR2 is FQNEAQ. The CDR3 totals 16 residues. CDR3 DNA: TGTGCCAGCAGCTTAGCTTGGCGCGGAGCCAAAAACATTCAGTACTTC. It codes for CASSLAWRGAKNIQYF.

The chain recombines TRBV19 with TRBJ1-2; the match to TRBD1 covers 10 bases. Germline lookup yields CDR1 LNHDA and CDR2 SQIVND (reference sequence). Germline trimming cut 11 bases from V and 8 bases from J; bases unmatched to any gene: 20. This CDR3 has 16 residues. The CDR3 nucleotides are TGTGCCTGTACATCCCAGGCCGGGACAGGGGTTCGGGGCTACACCTTC. Protein product: CACTSQAGTGVRGYTF.

This sequence joins TRBV5-1 and TRBJ1-2; 8 nucleotides agree with TRBD1. CDR1 is SGHRS, CDR2 YFSETQ, per germline. The CDR3 is 14 amino acids. Losses at the gene ends were 5 bases for V and 2 bases for J; bases not matched to a gene: 5. For the CDR3, the DNA is TGCGCCAGCAGACCAGGGGGCGCGAACTATGGCTACACCTTC. This translates into CASRPGGANYGYTF. The complete variable domain, with remaining parts taken from reference TRBV5-1 and TRBJ1-2, reads KAGVTQTPRYLIKTRGQQVTLSCSPISGHRSVSWYQQTPGQGLQFLFEYFSETQRNKGNFPGRFSGRQFSNSRSEMNVSTLELGDSALYLCASRPGGANYGYTFGSGTRLTVV.